Listed here are 14 T cell receptor beta chains from one sample, sequenced in a study of T cell changes during pregnancy in multiple sclerosis. Sequenced by immunoSEQ multiplex PCR; TCRdb stores in-frame clones only, minus some. The sample has approximately 50,000 clones, about 90% seen once. The starting material was CD4+ T cells from peripheral blood mononuclear cells, obtained after pregnancy. The receptors shown here come from a female donor with multiple sclerosis, enrolled in a pregnancy study.

This rearrangement joins TRBV5-1 to TRBJ2-1, with 12 bases lining up with TRBD1. Trimming cost V 0 bases and J 10 bases; bases outside gene matches: 5. The CDR3 contains 15 residues. The germline V gene has CDR1 SGHRS and CDR2 YFSETQ. CDR3 in DNA: TGCGCCAGCAGCTTGGAGGGACAGGGGGCTAAGGAGCAGTTCTTC. It encodes CASSLEGQGAKEQFF.

The V gene is TRBV12-5, the J gene TRBJ1-5, with D hard to call. Germline values: CDR1 LGHNT, CDR2 FRNRAP. V lost 7 bases to trimming and J lost 0 bases, with 13 bases between them. The CDR3 extends over 15 amino acids. CDR3 region: CASAKDGNSNQPQHF. The CDR3 nucleotides are TGTGCTAGTGCCAAGGACGGGAATAGCAATCAGCCCCAGCATTTT.

In the case of this clone: At the DNA level, this CDR3 is encoded by other sequences in the same sample as well. The CDR3 reads CASSVAGASYEQYF. DNA of the CDR3: TGTGCCAGCAGCGTAGCAGGGGCTTCCTACGAGCAGTACTTC. The rearrangement joins TRBV9 to TRBJ2-7; the D gene is possibly TRBD1 (6 bases). Trimming removed 0 bases from V and 1 base from J, with 8 bases in between. The CDR3 consists of 14 residues. Germline assignment: CDR1 SGDLS and CDR2 YYNGEE.

The chain uses TRBV21-1 and TRBJ2-7; the DNA was not compared with TRBD2, the D call given in the table. TRBV21-1 is flagged as a pseudogene. This CDR3 has 15 residues. The CDR3 DNA reads TGTGCCAGCAGCAAATATCGGGGTGGCTCCTACGAGCAGTACTTC. Protein product: CASSKYRGGSYEQYF.

The chain joins TRBV6-5 to TRBJ2-6; D is ambiguous. Germline V gene data show CDR1 as MNHEY and CDR2 as SVGAGI. This CDR3 comprises 16 residues. Trimming removed 0 bases at V and 0 bases at J, with 6 bases between. The CDR3 is CASSYSRFSGANVLTF. Here the CDR3 DNA reads TGTGCCAGCAGTTACTCTAGATTCTCTGGGGCCAACGTCCTGACTTTC.

The chain links TRBV9 to TRBJ2-1; the D is unclear. Per the germline V gene, CDR1 is SGDLS and CDR2 is YYNGEE. The V and J ends lost 0 bases and 6 bases respectively, with 10 bases between them. The CDR3 totals 14 residues. The chain's CDR3 is CASSVELVSNEQFF. In DNA, the CDR3 is TGTGCCAGCAGCGTAGAATTAGTTAGCAATGAGCAGTTCTTC.

This chain connects TRBV7-9 to TRBJ2-7, with 9 bases lining up with TRBD1. The junction had 7 bases not matched to a gene; V was cut back by 4 bases and J by 6 bases. The length of the CDR3 is 14 residues. Germline CDR1 reads SEHNR; CDR2 reads FQNEAQ (reference sequence). The CDR3 reads CASSSGGQGGEQYF. As DNA, the CDR3 is TGTGCCAGCAGCTCAGGGGGACAGGGCGGCGAGCAGTACTTC.

The J gene is TRBJ1-5, the V gene TRBV19; D is perhaps TRBD1 (6 bases). Germline CDR1 is LNHDA and CDR2 is SQIVND (reference sequence). CDR3 length: 14 residues. Deletions cut 4 bases from V and 5 bases from J, with 12 bases between. The CDR3 DNA reads TGTGCCAGTAGTACTGGGACACTTCATCAGCCCCAGCATTTT. It encodes CASSTGTLHQPQHF.

This chain uses TRBV18 with TRBJ1-1; TRBD1 is a possible D gene (5 bases). There are 13 residues in the CDR3. V lost 0 bases to trimming and J lost 4 bases, with 6 bases between them. Germline assignment: CDR1 KGHSH and CDR2 LQKENI. CDR3 DNA sequence: TGTGCCAGCTCACCACCGGGGCCCACTGAAGCTTTCTTT. Encoded protein: CASSPPGPTEAFF.

V and J are TRBV5-1 and TRBJ1-4; TRBD1 matches at 7 bases. Trimming removed 5 bases from V and 8 bases from J; junction bases left unmatched: 9. Germline lookup yields CDR1 SGHRS and CDR2 YFSETQ. CDR3 length equals 14 residues. CDR3: CASSVDRSREKLFF. The CDR3 bases are TGCGCCAGCAGTGTGGACAGGAGTCGGGAAAAACTGTTTTTT. The variable domain in full, completed from reference TRBV5-1 and TRBJ1-4, reads KAGVTQTPRYLIKTRGQQVTLSCSPISGHRSVSWYQQTPGQGLQFLFEYFSETQRNKGNFPGRFSGRQFSNSRSEMNVSTLELGDSALYLCASSVDRSREKLFFGSGTQLSVL.

This clone was seen once. CDR3 sequence: CASSLRTRGGGNTIYF. The CDR3 DNA reads TGTGCCAGCAGCTTAAGGACCCGGGGGGGTGGAAACACCATATATTTT. The chain employs TRBV7-9 and TRBJ1-3; D might be TRBD1 (5 bases). V shed 2 bases and J shed 3 bases, with 14 bases lying between them. CDR1 SEHNR and CDR2 FQNEAQ come from the germline V gene (reference sequence). The CDR3 sequence is 16 residues long.

The chain employs TRBV5-4 and TRBJ1-4; the D gene is possibly TRBD1 (5 bases). The CDR3 runs to 15 residues. The V and J ends lost 1 base and 3 bases respectively, with 10 bases between them. Germline values: CDR1 SGHNT, CDR2 YYREEE (reference sequence). The CDR3 coding sequence is TGTGCCAGCAGCTTGAAGGACACCGCTAATGAAAAACTGTTTTTT. Translating gives CASSLKDTANEKLFF.

This clone was seen only a few times. The CDR3 DNA reads as TGTGCCAGCAGAGAAGCCTCCCCTGGTTACAGCCAGGGATATGGCTACACCTTC. Protein product: CASREASPGYSQGYGYTF. The chain carries TRBV27 and TRBJ1-2; possible D gene TRBD1, 5 bases. The ends were cut back, 6 bases at V and 5 bases at J, with 28 bases in the middle. This CDR3 is built from 18 residues. Germline assignment: CDR1 MNHEY and CDR2 SMNVEV (reference sequence).

Of note for this clone: This sample includes further DNA sequences coding for the same CDR3. The chain couples TRBV5-1 to TRBJ1-4, with 7 positions matching TRBD1. Unmatched junction bases numbered 5, after V lost 4 bases and J lost 2 bases. Germline CDR1 SGHRS, CDR2 YFSETQ. This CDR3 has 15 amino acids. The DNA for the CDR3 is TGCGCCAGCAGCCCTACAGGGGCCACTAATGAAAAACTGTTTTTT. Translating it yields CASSPTGATNEKLFF.